This T cell receptor beta chain is from a study of beta chain features in type 1 diabetes. Study in general: Patient and healthy donor groups were alike in age, gender and cell yields.

Trimming at V came to 5 bases and at J to 5 bases, leaving 12 bases not matched to a gene. CDR1 and CDR2 from the germline V gene are SGHRS and YFSETQ. The CDR3 consists of 15 residues. Expressed TCRB transcripts were sequenced, since all the RNA that had been isolated was reverse transcribed. The read count averaged around 3.6 million across naive, central memory and regulatory T cell samples. TCRdb keeps only in-frame clones here, not all; method: immunoSEQ multiplex PCR. The sample includes some 44,000 clones, 66% of them seen just once. Sample share makes this clone medium-sized (0.01 to 0.1%). The antigen remains unidentified. Points from the study as a whole: In all four CD4+ subsets, TCRB CDR3 length was significantly, moderately reduced in type 1 diabetes. Reads derived from cDNA could over-represent cells showing high TCR expression.

This TCR was sampled from a woman aged 18-29 years with type 1 diabetes. The chain has TRBV5-1 and TRBJ2-5; TRBD2 aligns across 7 bases. The sequenced sample consisted of Tregs from blood. The CDR3 nucleotides read TGCGCCAGCAGACTGGGACTATCCTCGGGGGAGACCCAGTACTTC. Its protein is CASRLGLSSGETQYF.